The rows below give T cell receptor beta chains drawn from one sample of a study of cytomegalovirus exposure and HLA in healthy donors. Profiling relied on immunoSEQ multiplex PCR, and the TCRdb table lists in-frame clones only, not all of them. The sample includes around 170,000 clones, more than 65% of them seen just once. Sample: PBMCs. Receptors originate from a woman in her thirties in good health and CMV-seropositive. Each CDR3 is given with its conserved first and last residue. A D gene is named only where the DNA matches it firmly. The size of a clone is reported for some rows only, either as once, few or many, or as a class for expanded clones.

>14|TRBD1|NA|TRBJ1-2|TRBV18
TGTGCCAGCTCACCCACGACAGGGCGTCAGGGCTACACCTTC
CASSPTTGRQGYTF
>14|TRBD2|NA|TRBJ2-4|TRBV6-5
TGTGCCAGCAGTTCCTCGCGGGGGGCAGGCATTCAGTACTTC
CASSSSRGAGIQYF
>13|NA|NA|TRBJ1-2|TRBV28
TGTGCCAGCAGTTTCCCTGACAGCTATGGCTACACCTTC
CASSFPDSYGYTF
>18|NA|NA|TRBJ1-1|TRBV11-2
TGTGCCAGCAGCCCCCCCGGAGGGAGGGTTGTGATGAACACTGAAGCTTTCTTT
CASSPPGGRVVMNTEAFF
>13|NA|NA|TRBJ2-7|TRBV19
TGTGCCAGTAGTATAAACAGGGCCTACGAGCAGTACTTC
CASSINRAYEQYF
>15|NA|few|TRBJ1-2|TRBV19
TGTGCCAGTAGTCTTCCCGGGACACCACTCCGGGGCTACACCTTC
CASSLPGTPLRGYTF
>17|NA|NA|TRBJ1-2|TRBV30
TGTGCCTGGAGGAAGCAACAGGAGGCGCGGGGGGAGGATGGCTACACCTTC
CAWRKQQEARGEDGYTF
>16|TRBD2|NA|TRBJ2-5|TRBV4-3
TGCGCCAGCAGCCGGTGGGATAGCGGGGGACAAGAGACCCAGTACTTC
CASSRWDSGGQETQYF
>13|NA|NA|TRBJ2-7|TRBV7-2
TGTGCCAGCAGCTTGGCGGTGGCCTACGAGCAGTACTTC
CASSLAVAYEQYF
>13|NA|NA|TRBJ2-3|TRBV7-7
TGTGCCAGCAAGGGGGACGGGGCAGATACGCAGTATTTT
CASKGDGADTQYF
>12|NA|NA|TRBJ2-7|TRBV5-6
TGTGCCAGCCGAGACAGGTCCTACGAGCAGTACTTC
CASRDRSYEQYF
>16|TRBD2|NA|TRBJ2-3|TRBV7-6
TGTGCCAGCACCAGACTAGCGGGGGGGGCGGTTAATACGCAGTATTTT
CASTRLAGGAVNTQYF
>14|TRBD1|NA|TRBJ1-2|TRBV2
TGTGCCAGCAGTGTAGGGACAGCTGACTATGGCTACACCTTC
CASSVGTADYGYTF
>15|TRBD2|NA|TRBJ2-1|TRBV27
TGTGCCAGCAGTCTGACTAGCGGGGGATGGAATGAGCAGTTCTTC
CASSLTSGGWNEQFF
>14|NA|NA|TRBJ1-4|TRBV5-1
TGCGCCAGCAGCCCCGCGGGGGGCCGGGAAAAACTGTTTTTT
CASSPAGGREKLFF
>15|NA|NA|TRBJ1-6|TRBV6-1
TGTGCCAGCAGTGAAAGGGACAATTATAATTCACCCCTCCACTTT
CASSERDNYNSPLHF
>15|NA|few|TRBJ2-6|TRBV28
TGTGCCAGCAGTCGAACAGGGACTGGGGCCAACGTCCTGACTTTC
CASSRTGTGANVLTF
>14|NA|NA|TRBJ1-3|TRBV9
TGTGCCAGCAGTCAGGGGCAGGGGAGAAACACCATATATTTT
CASSQGQGRNTIYF
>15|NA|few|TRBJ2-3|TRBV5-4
TGTGCCAGCAGCTTTGGGGGGGCCAGCACAGATACGCAGTATTTT
CASSFGGASTDTQYF
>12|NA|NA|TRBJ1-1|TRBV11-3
TGTGCCAGCACCGTCGCGGGGCCTGAAGCTTTCTTT
CASTVAGPEAFF
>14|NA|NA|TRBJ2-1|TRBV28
TGTGCCAGCAGTTCTGGGGGGGGGCCCGGTGAGCAGTTCTTC
CASSSGGGPGEQFF
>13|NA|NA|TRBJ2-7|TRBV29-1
TGCAGCGTTGAAGGGGGGGATCCCTACGAGCAGTACTTC
CSVEGGDPYEQYF
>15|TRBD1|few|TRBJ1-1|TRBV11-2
TGTGCCAGCACCTCGACAGGGTCCGTCGTCACTGAAGCTTTCTTT
CASTSTGSVVTEAFF
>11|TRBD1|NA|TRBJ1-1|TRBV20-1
TGCAGTGCTGCAGGGGGCACTGAAGCTTTCTTT
CSAAGGTEAFF
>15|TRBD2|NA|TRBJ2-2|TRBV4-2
TGTGCCAGCAGCCAAGCGGGGGGGCCGACCGGGGAGCTGTTTTTT
CASSQAGGPTGELFF
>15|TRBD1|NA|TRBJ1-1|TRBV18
TGTGCCAGCTCCCTTCAAGGTAACAGGGGGTCTGAAGCTTTCTTT
CASSLQGNRGSEAFF
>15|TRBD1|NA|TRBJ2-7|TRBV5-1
TGCGCCAGCAGCTTGGCCGAGGGGGCGACCTACGAGCAGTACTTC
CASSLAEGATYEQYF
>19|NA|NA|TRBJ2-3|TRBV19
TGTGCCAGTAGTCCCGTATGGCCGGAGGGGCCGACTTACACAGATACGCAGTATTTT
CASSPVWPEGPTYTDTQYF
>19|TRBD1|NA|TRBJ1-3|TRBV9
TGTGCCAGCAGCGTAGGGTCCCCCCAACAGGGGTTAGAGATGAACACCATATATTTT
CASSVGSPQQGLEMNTIYF
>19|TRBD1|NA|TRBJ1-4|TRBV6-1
TGTGCCAGCAGTGAAATCTTTGCCGGGACAGGGGGCCCTAATGAAAAACTGTTTTTT
CASSEIFAGTGGPNEKLFF
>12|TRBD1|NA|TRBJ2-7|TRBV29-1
TGCAGCGTTGCGGACAGGCCCCACGAGCAGTACTTC
CSVADRPHEQYF
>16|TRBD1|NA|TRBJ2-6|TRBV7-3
TGTGCCAGCAGCTTCGGGACAGGGTCCGGGGCCAACGTCCTGACTTTC
CASSFGTGSGANVLTF
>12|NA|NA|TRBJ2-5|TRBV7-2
TGTGCCAGCAGCCTGGGCGGGCAGACCCAGTACTTC
CASSLGGQTQYF
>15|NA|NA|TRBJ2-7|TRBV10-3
TGTGCCATCAGTGACCTTGGAGGGAGCCGGTACGAGCAGTACTTC
CAISDLGGSRYEQYF
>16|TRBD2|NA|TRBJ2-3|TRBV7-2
TGTGCCAGCAGCTTACGACAGCGGGGGACTACAGATACGCAGTATTTT
CASSLRQRGTTDTQYF
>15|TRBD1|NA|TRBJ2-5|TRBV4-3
TGCGCCAGCAGCCAAGAGAGGGACAGTCAAGAGACCCAGTACTTC
CASSQERDSQETQYF
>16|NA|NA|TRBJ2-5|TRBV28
TGTGCCAGCAGTTCCTGGTCCGCAAGGAGACGAGAGACCCAGTACTTC
CASSSWSARRRETQYF
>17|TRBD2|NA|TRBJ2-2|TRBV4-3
TGCGCCAGCAGCCCGTTTTCGGCGGGAGGTGGCACCGGGGAGCTGTTTTTT
CASSPFSAGGGTGELFF